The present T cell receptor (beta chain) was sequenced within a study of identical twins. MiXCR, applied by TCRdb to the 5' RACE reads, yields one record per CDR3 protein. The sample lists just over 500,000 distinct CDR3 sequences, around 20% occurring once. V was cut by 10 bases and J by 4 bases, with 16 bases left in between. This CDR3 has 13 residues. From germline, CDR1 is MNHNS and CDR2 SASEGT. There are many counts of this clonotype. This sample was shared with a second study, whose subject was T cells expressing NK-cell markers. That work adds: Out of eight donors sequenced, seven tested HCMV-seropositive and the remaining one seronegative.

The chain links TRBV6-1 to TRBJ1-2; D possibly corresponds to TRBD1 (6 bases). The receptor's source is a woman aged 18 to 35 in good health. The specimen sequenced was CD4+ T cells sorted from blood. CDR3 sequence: CATKLTGFYGYTF. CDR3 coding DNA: TGTGCCACCAAGCTGACAGGATTCTATGGCTACACCTTC.